The 16 T cell receptor beta chains presented below share a single source sample, sequenced in a study of T cells expressing NK-cell markers. TCRdb re-called the 5' RACE reads; one entry per CDR3 protein, DNA not given. The listing contains about 400,000 distinct CDR3 sequences. Sequencing was done on a sample of blood T cells: a sorted CD56 or NKG2C T cell subset, CD4+ or CD8+ T cells, or bulk PBMC T cells (not recorded which). The receptor set was obtained from a woman aged 50 to 60 in good health.

The gene calls are TRBV5-1 and TRBJ2-3; the D gene TCRdb calls, TRBD1, cannot be checked with no DNA. The CDR3 is 15 residues long. Germline CDR1 and CDR2: SGHRS and YFSETQ. This CDR3 reads CASTLERGSTDTQYF.

V gene TRBV11-2 combines with J gene TRBJ2-7; TCRdb lists TRBD2, though no DNA is available to test this call. Germline CDR1 SGHAT, CDR2 FQNNGV. The CDR3 contains 12 residues. This chain's CDR3 is CASSFEGHEQYF.

This chain joins TRBV24-1 and TRBJ2-1; the TCRdb D gene call, TRBD2, has no DNA to confirm it. This CDR3 has 13 amino acids. Germline CDR1 reads KGHDR; CDR2 reads SFDVKD. CDR3 in amino acids: CATSDPGTSQQFF.

This chain connects TRBV11-2 to TRBJ2-7; as DNA is missing, the TRBD1 call by TCRdb cannot be tested. This CDR3 is built from 14 residues. Germline V gene sequence: CDR1 SGHAT, CDR2 FQNNGV. This chain's CDR3 is CASSSPIVNYEQYF.

The CDR3: CSVSRGWTSRPTGELFF. V is TRBV29-1 and J is TRBJ2-2; TCRdb names TRBD2, which stays unverified in the absence of DNA. The germline V gene has CDR1 SQVTM and CDR2 ANQGSEA. The CDR3 is 17 residues long.

The chain is built from TRBV15 and TRBJ2-5. The length of the CDR3 is 14 residues. The germline V gene has CDR1 LNHNV and CDR2 YYDKDF (reference sequence). The CDR3 is CATSRSEIQETQYF. The entire variable domain, with the rest obtained from reference TRBV15 and TRBJ2-5, is as follows: DAMVIQNPRYQVTQFGKPVTLSCSQTLNHNVMYWYQQKSSQAPKLLFHYYDKDFNNEADTPDNFQSRRPNTSFCFLDIRSPGLGDTAMYLCATSRSEIQETQYFGPGTRLLVL.

The chain carries TRBV15 and TRBJ1-1; TCRdb returns TRBD1, unconfirmable since there is no DNA. The germline V gene encodes CDR1 LNHNV and CDR2 YYDKDF (reference sequence). This CDR3 region has 19 residues. The CDR3 is CATSVGPGQENFWDTEAFF.

The rearrangement uses TRBV5-1 and TRBJ2-7; TCRdb's D call, TRBD1, is unchecked because there is no DNA. CDR1 and CDR2 (germline): SGHRS, YFSETQ. The CDR3 contains 15 residues. CDR3 protein: CASSPGWSGKYEQYF. The variable domain in full, with the rest retrieved from reference TRBV5-1 and TRBJ2-7, is KAGVTQTPRYLIKTRGQQVTLSCSPISGHRSVSWYQQTPGQGLQFLFEYFSETQRNKGNFPGRFSGRQFSNSRSEMNVSTLELGDSALYLCASSPGWSGKYEQYFGPGTRLTVT.

The chain is built from TRBV4-1 and TRBJ2-7; with no DNA, the TCRdb D assignment of TRBD1 cannot be verified. Germline CDR1 is MGHRA and CDR2 is YSYEKL. The CDR3 spans 14 residues. CDR3 protein: CASSPSRDGYEQYF.

The chain is built from TRBV5-1 and TRBJ1-5; the D gene TCRdb calls, TRBD1, cannot be checked with no DNA. Per the germline V gene, CDR1 is SGHRS and CDR2 is YFSETQ. The CDR3 totals 15 residues. Here the CDR3 reads CASSTGGEGDQPQHF.

This rearrangement joins TRBV7-7 to TRBJ2-1; TCRdb reports TRBD1, a call that lacks DNA to check it against. The CDR3 sequence is 18 residues long. Looked up from germline, CDR1 is SSHAT and CDR2 is FNYEAQ (reference sequence). CDR3 region: CASSLGGVSGTSYNEQFF.

V and J are TRBV5-1 and TRBJ2-7; TCRdb returns TRBD2, unconfirmable since there is no DNA. The CDR3 has 14 amino acids. Germline V lookup: CDR1 SGHRS, CDR2 YFSETQ. This CDR3 is CASSEGTSVYEQYF.

The chain carries TRBV29-1 and TRBJ2-3; TCRdb designates TRBD2, a call that cannot be tested without DNA. The CDR3 runs to 13 residues. The germline gives CDR1 SQVTM, CDR2 ANQGSEA. The CDR3 loop is CSVSSGGENTQYF.

The rearrangement joins TRBV6-1 to TRBJ2-1; the D gene TCRdb calls, TRBD2, cannot be checked with no DNA. CDR3 length: 15 residues. Germline V lookup: CDR1 MNHNS, CDR2 SASEGT. The CDR3 region is CATLLAGGSYNEQFF.

The chain is built from TRBV11-3 and TRBJ2-1; the TCRdb call, TRBD2, lacks DNA for checking. This CDR3 comprises 16 residues. The germline V gene has CDR1 SGHNT and CDR2 YENEEA. The CDR3 protein is CASSSIAGSPHNEQFF.

V usage is TRBV4-2 and J usage is TRBJ2-3; as DNA is missing, the TRBD2 call by TCRdb cannot be tested. Germline CDR1 and CDR2: LGHNA and YNFKEQ. This CDR3 contains 17 residues. CDR3 region: CASSQETGLAGSDTQYF.